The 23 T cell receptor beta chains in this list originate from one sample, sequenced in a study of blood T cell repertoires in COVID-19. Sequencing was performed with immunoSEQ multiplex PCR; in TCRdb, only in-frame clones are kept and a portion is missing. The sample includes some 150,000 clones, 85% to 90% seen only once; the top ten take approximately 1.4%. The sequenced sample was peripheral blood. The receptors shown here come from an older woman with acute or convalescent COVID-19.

CDR3 amino acids: CASSYPSRTDTQYF. In DNA form, the CDR3 reads TGTGCCAGCAGTTACCCCTCTAGAACAGATACGCAGTATTTT. The V and J genes are TRBV6-2 or TRBV6-3 and TRBJ2-3; D remains ambiguous. Germline V lookup: CDR1 MNHEY, CDR2 SVGEGT. This CDR3 comprises 14 residues. The V and J ends lost 2 bases and 3 bases respectively, with 9 bases between them.

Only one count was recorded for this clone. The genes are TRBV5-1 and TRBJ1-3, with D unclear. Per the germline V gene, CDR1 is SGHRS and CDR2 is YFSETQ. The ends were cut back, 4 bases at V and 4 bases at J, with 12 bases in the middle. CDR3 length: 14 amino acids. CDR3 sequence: CASSLGYGGNTIYF. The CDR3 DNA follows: TGCGCCAGCAGCCTCGGCTACGGGGGAAACACCATATATTTT.

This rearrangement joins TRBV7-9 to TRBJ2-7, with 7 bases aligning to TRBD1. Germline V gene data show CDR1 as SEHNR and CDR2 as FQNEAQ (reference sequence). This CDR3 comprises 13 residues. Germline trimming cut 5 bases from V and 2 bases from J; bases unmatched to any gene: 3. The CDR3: CASSRQGPYEQYF. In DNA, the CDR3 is TGTGCCAGCAGCCGACAGGGACCCTACGAGCAGTACTTC.

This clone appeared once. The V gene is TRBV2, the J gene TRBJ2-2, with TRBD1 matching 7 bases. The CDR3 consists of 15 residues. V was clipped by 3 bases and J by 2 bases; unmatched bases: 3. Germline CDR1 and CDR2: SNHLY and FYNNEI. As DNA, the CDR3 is TGTGCCAGCAGTGAGAACAGGGGTAACACCGGGGAGCTGTTTTTT. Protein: CASSENRGNTGELFF.

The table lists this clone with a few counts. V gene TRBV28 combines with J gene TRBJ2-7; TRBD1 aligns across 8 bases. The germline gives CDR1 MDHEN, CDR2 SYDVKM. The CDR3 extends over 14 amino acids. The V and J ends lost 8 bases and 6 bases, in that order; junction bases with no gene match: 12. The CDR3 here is CASHKPDRGGEQYF. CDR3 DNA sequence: TGTGCCAGCCATAAGCCTGACAGGGGAGGCGAGCAGTACTTC.

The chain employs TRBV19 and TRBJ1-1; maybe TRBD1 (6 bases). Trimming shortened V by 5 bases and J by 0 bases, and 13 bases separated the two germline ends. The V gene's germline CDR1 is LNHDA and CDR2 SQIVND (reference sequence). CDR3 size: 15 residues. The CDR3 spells CASSERRGMNTEAFF. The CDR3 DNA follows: TGTGCCAGTAGTGAGCGAAGGGGGATGAACACTGAAGCTTTCTTT.

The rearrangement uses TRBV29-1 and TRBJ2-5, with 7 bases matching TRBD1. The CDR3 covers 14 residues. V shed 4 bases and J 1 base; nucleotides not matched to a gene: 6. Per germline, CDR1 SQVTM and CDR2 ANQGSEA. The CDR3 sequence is CSVVAGGFQETQYF. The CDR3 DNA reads TGCAGCGTTGTGGCAGGGGGTTTCCAAGAGACCCAGTACTTC.

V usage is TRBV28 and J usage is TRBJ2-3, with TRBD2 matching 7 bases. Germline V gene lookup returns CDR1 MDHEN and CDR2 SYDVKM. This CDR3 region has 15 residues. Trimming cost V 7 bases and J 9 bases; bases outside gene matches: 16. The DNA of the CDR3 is TGTGCCAGCACGGGGGGATTGGACCCCTCGAGGACGCAGTATTTT. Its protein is CASTGGLDPSRTQYF.

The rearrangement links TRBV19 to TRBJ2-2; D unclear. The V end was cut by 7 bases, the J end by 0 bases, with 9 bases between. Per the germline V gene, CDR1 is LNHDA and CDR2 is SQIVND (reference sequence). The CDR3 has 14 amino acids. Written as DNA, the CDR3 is TGTGCCAGTAAGACAAGTTCGAACACCGGGGAGCTGTTTTTT. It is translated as CASKTSSNTGELFF.

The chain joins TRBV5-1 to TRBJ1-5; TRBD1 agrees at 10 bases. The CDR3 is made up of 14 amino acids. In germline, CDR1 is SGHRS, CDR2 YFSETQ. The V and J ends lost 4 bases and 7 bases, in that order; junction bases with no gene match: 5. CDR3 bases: TGCGCCAGCAGCCCTGGGACAGGGGACCAGCCCCAGCATTTT. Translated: CASSPGTGDQPQHF.

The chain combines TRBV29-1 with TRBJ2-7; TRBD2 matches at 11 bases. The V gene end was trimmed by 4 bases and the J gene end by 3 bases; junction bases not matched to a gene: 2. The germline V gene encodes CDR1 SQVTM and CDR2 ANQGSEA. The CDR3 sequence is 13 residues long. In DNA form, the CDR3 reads TGCAGCGTTGGAACTAGCGGGGGCTACGAGCAGTACTTC. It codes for CSVGTSGGYEQYF.

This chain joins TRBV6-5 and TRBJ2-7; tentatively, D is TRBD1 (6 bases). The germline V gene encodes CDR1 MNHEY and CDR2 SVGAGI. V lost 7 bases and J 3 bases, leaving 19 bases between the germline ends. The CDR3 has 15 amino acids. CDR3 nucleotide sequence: TGTGCCAGCAAAGAACAGGGCTTCGAGGTCTACGAGCAGTACTTC. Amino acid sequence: CASKEQGFEVYEQYF.

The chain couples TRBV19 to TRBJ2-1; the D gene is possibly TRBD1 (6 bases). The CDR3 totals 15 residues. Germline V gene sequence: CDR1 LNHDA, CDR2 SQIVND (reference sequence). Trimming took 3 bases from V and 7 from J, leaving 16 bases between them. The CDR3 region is CASSITGYGKNEQFF. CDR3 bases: TGTGCCAGTAGTATCACAGGGTATGGGAAAAATGAGCAGTTCTTC.

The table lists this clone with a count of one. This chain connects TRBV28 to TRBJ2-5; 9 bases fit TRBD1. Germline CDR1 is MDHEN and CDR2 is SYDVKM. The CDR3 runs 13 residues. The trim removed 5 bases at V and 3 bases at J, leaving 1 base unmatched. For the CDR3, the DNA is TGTGCCAGCAGTCGGACAGGGGAAGAGACCCAGTACTTC. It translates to CASSRTGEETQYF. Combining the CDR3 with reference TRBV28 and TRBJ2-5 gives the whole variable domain DVKVTQSSRYLVKRTGEKVFLECVQDMDHENMFWYRQDPGLGLRLIYFSYDVKMKEKGDIPEGYSVSREKKERFSLILESASTNQTSMYLCASSRTGEETQYFGPGTRLLVL.

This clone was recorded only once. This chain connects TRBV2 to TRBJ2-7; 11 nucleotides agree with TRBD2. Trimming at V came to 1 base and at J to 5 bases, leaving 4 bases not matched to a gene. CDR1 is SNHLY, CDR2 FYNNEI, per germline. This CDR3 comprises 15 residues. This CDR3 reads CASSEGLAGIDEQYF. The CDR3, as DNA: TGTGCCAGCAGTGAAGGACTAGCGGGGATCGACGAGCAGTACTTC.

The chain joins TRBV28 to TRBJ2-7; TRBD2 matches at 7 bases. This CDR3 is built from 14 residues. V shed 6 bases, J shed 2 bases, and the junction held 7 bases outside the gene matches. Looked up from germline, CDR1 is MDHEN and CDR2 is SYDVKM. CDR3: CASSLGGDAYEQYF. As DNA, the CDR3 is TGTGCCAGCAGCCTGGGGGGGGACGCCTACGAGCAGTACTTC. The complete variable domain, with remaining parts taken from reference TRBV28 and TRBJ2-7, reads DVKVTQSSRYLVKRTGEKVFLECVQDMDHENMFWYRQDPGLGLRLIYFSYDVKMKEKGDIPEGYSVSREKKERFSLILESASTNQTSMYLCASSLGGDAYEQYFGPGTRLTVT.

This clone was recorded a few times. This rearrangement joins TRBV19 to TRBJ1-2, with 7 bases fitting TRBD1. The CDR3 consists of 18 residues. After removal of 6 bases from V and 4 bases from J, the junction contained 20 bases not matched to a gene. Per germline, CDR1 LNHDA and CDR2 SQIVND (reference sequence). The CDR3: CASSSGETGSLWGYGYTF. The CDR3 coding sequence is TGTGCCAGTAGCTCCGGGGAGACAGGGTCCCTTTGGGGCTATGGCTACACCTTC.

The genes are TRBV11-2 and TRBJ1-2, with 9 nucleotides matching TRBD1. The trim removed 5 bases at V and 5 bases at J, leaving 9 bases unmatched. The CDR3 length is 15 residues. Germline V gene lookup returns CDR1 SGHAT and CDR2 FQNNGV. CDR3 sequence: CASSPRDRDLYGYTF. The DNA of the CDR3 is TGTGCCAGCAGCCCCCGGGACAGGGATCTGTATGGCTACACCTTC.

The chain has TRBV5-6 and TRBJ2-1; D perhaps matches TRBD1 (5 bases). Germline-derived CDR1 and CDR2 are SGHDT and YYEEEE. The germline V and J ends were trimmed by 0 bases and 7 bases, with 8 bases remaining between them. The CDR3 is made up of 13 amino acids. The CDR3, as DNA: TGTGCCAGCAGCTTGGACAGGATGAATGAGCAGTTCTTC. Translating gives CASSLDRMNEQFF.

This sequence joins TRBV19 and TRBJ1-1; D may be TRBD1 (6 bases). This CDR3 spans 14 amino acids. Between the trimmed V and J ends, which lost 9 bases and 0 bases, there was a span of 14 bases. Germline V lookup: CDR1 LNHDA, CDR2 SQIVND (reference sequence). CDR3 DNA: TGTGCCAGCCAACGGACAGATATGAACACTGAAGCTTTCTTT. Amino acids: CASQRTDMNTEAFF.

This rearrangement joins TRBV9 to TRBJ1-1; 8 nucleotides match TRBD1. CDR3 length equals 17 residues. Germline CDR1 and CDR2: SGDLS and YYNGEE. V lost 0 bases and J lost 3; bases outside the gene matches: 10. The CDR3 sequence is CASSVEVGGQGDTEAFF. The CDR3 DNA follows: TGTGCCAGCAGCGTAGAGGTTGGCGGACAGGGCGACACTGAAGCTTTCTTT.

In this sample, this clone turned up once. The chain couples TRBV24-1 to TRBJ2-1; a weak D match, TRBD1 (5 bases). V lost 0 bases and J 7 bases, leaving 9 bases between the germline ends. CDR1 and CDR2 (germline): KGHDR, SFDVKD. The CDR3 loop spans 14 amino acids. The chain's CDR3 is CATSDLQGGNEQFF. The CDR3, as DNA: TGTGCCACCAGTGATTTGCAGGGTGGGAATGAGCAGTTCTTC.

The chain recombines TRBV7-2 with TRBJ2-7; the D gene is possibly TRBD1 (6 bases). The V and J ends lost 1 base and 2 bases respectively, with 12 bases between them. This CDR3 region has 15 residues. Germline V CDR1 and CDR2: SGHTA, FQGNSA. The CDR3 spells CASSLGDTGAYEQYF. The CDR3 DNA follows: TGTGCCAGCAGCTTAGGGGACACTGGGGCCTACGAGCAGTACTTC. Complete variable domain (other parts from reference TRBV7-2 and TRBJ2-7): GAGVSQSPSNKVTEKGKDVELRCDPISGHTALYWYRQSLGQGLEFLIYFQGNSAPDKSGLPSDRFSAERTGGSVSTLTIQRTQQEDSAVYLCASSLGDTGAYEQYFGPGTRLTVT.